Sequencing of this T cell receptor (beta chain) was carried out in a study of long-term antiretroviral therapy in people with HIV. At the survey level, the v3.0 immunoSEQ assay was run. Sequencing aimed at roughly 35,000-55,000 T-cell genomes per sample. The repertoire was sequenced with immunoSEQ multiplex PCR; TCRdb's copy has only in-frame clones and lacks some. Here the sample spans about 11,000 clones, approximately 90% being singletons. This specimen was unsorted PBMCs, taken 0.2 years before starting antiretroviral therapy. The TCR originated in a woman aged 40 to 55 with HIV.

For the CDR3, the DNA is TGTGCCAGCAGGGGGATAAATGATTCACCCCTCCACTTT. Its protein product is CASRGINDSPLHF. V and J are TRBV2 and TRBJ1-6; D gene unclear. The germline V gene has CDR1 SNHLY and CDR2 FYNNEI. The CDR3 spans 13 residues. Trimming shortened V by 6 bases and J by 8 bases, and 11 bases separated the two germline ends.